The rows below give T cell receptor beta chains drawn from one sample of a study of T cells in localized non-small cell lung cancer. Sequencing used immunoSEQ multiplex PCR; TCRdb keeps in-frame clones, though not all of them. The table lists some 51,000 clones, roughly 85% of them singletons. Sequencing was performed on peripheral blood, taken before any cancer treatment. The receptors shown here come from a woman aged 35-70 years with stage I lung adenocarcinoma. CDR3s include the opening cysteine and the closing phenylalanine or tryptophan. A D gene is named only where the DNA matches it firmly.

length	J	D	V	DNA	CDR3
13	TRBJ2-5	.	TRBV7-7	TGTGCTAGCGGGGGACAGGGAGGAGAGACCCAGTACTTC	CASGGQGGETQYF
13	TRBJ1-2	.	TRBV4-3	TGCGCCAGCAGGGACAAGGGCAACGGAGGCTACACCTTC	CASRDKGNGGYTF
13	TRBJ1-5	.	TRBV18	TGTGCCAGCTCACTGGCCTTGGAGCAGCCCCAGCATTTT	CASSLALEQPQHF
15	TRBJ2-3	.	TRBV9	TGTGCCAGCAGCGGATTACAGGTGGGGACAGATACGCAGTATTTT	CASSGLQVGTDTQYF
16	TRBJ1-1	TRBD1	TRBV14	TGTGCCAGCAGCCAAGAAGGGGCCAGGGGGCTCGTACGAGCTTTCTTT	CASSQEGARGLVRAFF
17	TRBJ2-3	TRBD2	TRBV5-1	TGCGCCAGCAGCCCCTCCCGGGCGGGGGGATACACAGATACGCAGTATTTT	CASSPSRAGGYTDTQYF
16	TRBJ2-1	.	TRBV15	TGTGCCACCAGCAGAGGACCCTCAGGGTCCTACAATGAGCAGTTCTTC	CATSRGPSGSYNEQFF
12	TRBJ1-1	TRBD1	TRBV7-9	TGTGCCAGCAGCCTCAAGGACAGGGCGGCTTTCTTT	CASSLKDRAAFF
16	TRBJ2-7	TRBD1	TRBV7-2	TGTGCCAGCAGCTTAGGTGGGACAGGCCCCTTCTACGAGCAGTACTTC	CASSLGGTGPFYEQYF
18	TRBJ2-4	.	TRBV7-8	TGTGCCAGCAGCCCTAACCTAAGGGGCGATTCCCACCAAAACATTCAGTACTTC	CASSPNLRGDSHQNIQYF